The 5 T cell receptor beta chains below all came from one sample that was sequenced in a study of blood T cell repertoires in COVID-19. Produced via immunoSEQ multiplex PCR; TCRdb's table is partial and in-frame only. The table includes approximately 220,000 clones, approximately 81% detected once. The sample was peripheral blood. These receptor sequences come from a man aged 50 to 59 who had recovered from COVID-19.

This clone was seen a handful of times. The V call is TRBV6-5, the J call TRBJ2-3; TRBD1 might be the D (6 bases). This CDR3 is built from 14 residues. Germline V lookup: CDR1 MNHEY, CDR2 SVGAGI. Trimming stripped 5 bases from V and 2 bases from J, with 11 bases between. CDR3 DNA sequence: TGTGCCAGCAGTCTACAGGGTTTCACAGATACGCAGTATTTT. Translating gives CASSLQGFTDTQYF.

CDR3 sequence (DNA): TGTGCCATCAGGGATGGGACACCGGTGGATACGCAGTATTTT. Encoded protein: CAIRDGTPVDTQYF. The genes are TRBV10-3 and TRBJ2-3; a possible D gene is TRBD1 (6 bases). Germline V gene sequence: CDR1 ENHRY, CDR2 SYGVKD. CDR3 length equals 14 residues. The V gene lost 6 bases and the J gene lost 6 bases, with 16 bases spanning the gap.

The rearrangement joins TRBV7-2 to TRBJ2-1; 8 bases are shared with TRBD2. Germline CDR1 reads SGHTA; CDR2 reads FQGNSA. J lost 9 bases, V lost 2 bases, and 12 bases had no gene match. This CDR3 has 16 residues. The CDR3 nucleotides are TGTGCCAGCAGCTTACAAGCCGGGAGGGTTACGAGTGAGCAGTTCTTC. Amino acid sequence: CASSLQAGRVTSEQFF.

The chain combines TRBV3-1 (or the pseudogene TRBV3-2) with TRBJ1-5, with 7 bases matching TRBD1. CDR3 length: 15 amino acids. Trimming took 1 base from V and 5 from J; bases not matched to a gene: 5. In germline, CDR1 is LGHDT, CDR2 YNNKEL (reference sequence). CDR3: CASSQGQGRYQPQHF. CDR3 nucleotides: TGTGCCAGCAGCCAAGGACAGGGACGGTATCAGCCCCAGCATTTT.

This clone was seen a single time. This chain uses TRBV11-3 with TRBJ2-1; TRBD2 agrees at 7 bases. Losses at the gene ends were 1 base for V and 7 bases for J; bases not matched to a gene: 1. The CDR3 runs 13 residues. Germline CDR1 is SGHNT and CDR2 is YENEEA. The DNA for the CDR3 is TGTGCCAGCAGCTTAGCTAGCGGTAATGAGCAGTTCTTC. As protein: CASSLASGNEQFF.